The 21 T cell receptor beta chains below come from one sample, sequenced in a study of blood T cell repertoires in COVID-19. Measured with immunoSEQ multiplex PCR; TCRdb has only the in-frame clones, and not every one. The sample has roughly 380,000 clones; about four fifths are singletons. Material for sequencing was peripheral blood. The receptors were sampled from a human donor with acute or convalescent COVID-19. The donor label of this sample is uncertain.

The rearrangement uses TRBV19 and TRBJ1-5; perhaps TRBD1 as D (5 bases). V was shortened by 9 bases and J by 2 bases, with 20 bases between the two germline ends. Germline lookup yields CDR1 LNHDA and CDR2 SQIVND (reference sequence). The CDR3 is 16 residues long. DNA of the CDR3: TGTGCCAGCAGGAAGGGGAGGGGATTGGGCAATCAGCCCCAGCATTTT. Translation gives CASRKGRGLGNQPQHF.

The chain is built from TRBV5-8 and TRBJ2-1, with 8 bases lining up with TRBD2. This CDR3 has 16 residues. CDR1 and CDR2 (germline): SGHTS, YDEGEE. J was trimmed by 4 bases and V by 2 bases; bases with no gene match: 8. The DNA for the CDR3 is TGTGCCAGCAGCTTCTGGGCGGGAGGCCCGTACAATGAGCAGTTCTTC. It translates to CASSFWAGGPYNEQFF.

The V call is TRBV10-3, the J call TRBJ2-7, with D possibly matching TRBD1 (6 bases). This CDR3 contains 13 residues. Trimming stripped 4 bases from V and 4 bases from J, with 11 bases between. The V gene's germline CDR1 is ENHRY and CDR2 SYGVKD. This CDR3 is CAISGNRDYEQYF. CDR3 DNA: TGTGCCATCAGTGGTAACAGGGATTACGAGCAGTACTTC.

The V gene is TRBV7-9, the J gene TRBJ2-7; TRBD1 matches 8 bases. CDR3 length: 15 amino acids. Germline CDR1 is SEHNR and CDR2 is FQNEAQ (reference sequence). The V and J ends lost 2 bases and 4 bases, in that order; junction bases with no gene match: 7. CDR3: CASSLSQGAEYEQYF. CDR3 sequence (DNA): TGTGCCAGCAGCTTATCCCAGGGGGCCGAATACGAGCAGTACTTC.

The chain carries TRBV28 and TRBJ1-5, with D unclear. This CDR3 contains 16 residues. CDR1 MDHEN and CDR2 SYDVKM come from the germline V gene. Between the trimmed V and J ends, which lost 1 base and 3 bases, there was a span of 13 bases. The DNA for the CDR3 is TGTGCCAGCAGTTTATACCCGAGGATGCACAATCAGCCCCAGCATTTT. Protein: CASSLYPRMHNQPQHF.

The gene calls are TRBV5-6 and TRBJ1-2; 8 nucleotides agree with TRBD1. The CDR3 is 15 residues long. The germline CDR1 and CDR2 sequences are SGHDT and YYEEEE. The ends lost 2 bases at V and 4 bases at J; junction bases unmatched: 7. Here the CDR3 DNA reads TGTGCCAGCAGCTTCAGGACAGGGAGTCTCTATGGCTACACCTTC. It encodes CASSFRTGSLYGYTF.

The chain uses TRBV11-2 and TRBJ2-7; 7 bases fit TRBD2. V dropped 4 bases and J dropped 0; count of bases not matched to a gene: 6. This CDR3 has 15 residues. Germline lookup yields CDR1 SGHAT and CDR2 FQNNGV. The CDR3 protein is CASSSSGIISYEQYF. CDR3 coding DNA: TGTGCCAGCAGCTCCAGCGGGATAATCTCCTACGAGCAGTACTTC.

The chain links TRBV3-1 (or the pseudogene TRBV3-2) to TRBJ1-1, with D uncertain. CDR1 LGHDT and CDR2 YNNKEL come from the germline V gene (reference sequence). This CDR3 is 14 amino acids long. V dropped 2 bases and J dropped 6 bases, with 13 bases sitting between them. CDR3 amino acids: CASSQSGFVSEAFF. In DNA, the CDR3 is TGTGCCAGCAGCCAATCGGGTTTTGTCTCTGAAGCTTTCTTT.

The rearrangement links TRBV7-8 to TRBJ1-6; D might be TRBD1 (6 bases). V lost 2 bases and J 10 bases, leaving 12 bases between the germline ends. CDR3 length equals 14 residues. Germline-derived CDR1 and CDR2 are SGHVS and FQNEAQ. CDR3 in DNA: TGTGCCAGCAGCTTATACAGGGAGAAATCACCCCTCCACTTT. Translated, it gives CASSLYREKSPLHF.

This chain uses TRBV19 with TRBJ2-7; TRBD1 might be the D (6 bases). The V end lost 4 bases, the J end lost 3 bases, and 16 bases lay between the germline ends. Germline V gene lookup returns CDR1 LNHDA and CDR2 SQIVND (reference sequence). This CDR3 is built from 15 residues. The DNA of the CDR3 is TGTGCCAGTAGTAGCCCGGGACAACCAAGCTACGAGCAGTACTTC. Protein: CASSSPGQPSYEQYF.

A single count supports this clone. V and J are TRBV6-5 and TRBJ1-1; tentative D call: TRBD1 (5 bases). Trimming took 0 bases from V and 5 from J, leaving 16 bases between them. Germline assignment: CDR1 MNHEY and CDR2 SVGAGI. This CDR3 spans 16 amino acids. CDR3 DNA: TGTGCCAGCAGTTACTCGAGGTCAGGGATGGGAACTGAAGCTTTCTTT. It specifies CASSYSRSGMGTEAFF.

The DNA for the CDR3 is TGTGCCAGCAGCGTACGAAGGGGCATTTCGGGCAATGAGCAGTTCTTC. The encoded protein is CASSVRRGISGNEQFF. This sequence joins TRBV7-2 and TRBJ2-1; weak D call: TRBD1 (5 bases). The germline V gene encodes CDR1 SGHTA and CDR2 FQGNSA. Trimming cost V 5 bases and J 6 bases, with 20 bases left between them. The CDR3 consists of 16 residues.

J is TRBJ1-2 and V is TRBV19, with TRBD1 identical over 8 bases. J lost 5 bases, V lost 6 bases, and 8 bases had no gene match. The CDR3 totals 14 residues. In germline, CDR1 is LNHDA, CDR2 SQIVND (reference sequence). DNA for the CDR3: TGTGCCAGTAGAGATGGACAGGGCGTTTATGGCTACACCTTC. This gives the protein CASRDGQGVYGYTF.

The CDR3 loop is CASSRTGKGYEQYF. CDR3 nucleotide sequence: TGCGCCAGCAGCCGGACAGGGAAAGGCTACGAGCAGTACTTC. V usage is TRBV5-1 and J usage is TRBJ2-7; TRBD1 matches at 8 bases. The V gene's germline CDR1 is SGHRS and CDR2 YFSETQ. This CDR3 spans 14 amino acids. V trimming: 4 bases; J trimming: 3 bases; junction bases outside the gene matches: 6.

The chain uses TRBV5-1 and TRBJ2-7; D is perhaps TRBD2 (5 bases). The germline V gene encodes CDR1 SGHRS and CDR2 YFSETQ. This CDR3 contains 14 residues. V was clipped by 7 bases and J by 3 bases, with 17 bases between them. CDR3 DNA sequence: TGCGCCAGCGGACCACAGAACGGAGGCTACGAGCAGTACTTC. It specifies CASGPQNGGYEQYF. The variable domain in full, completed from reference TRBV5-1 and TRBJ2-7, reads KAGVTQTPRYLIKTRGQQVTLSCSPISGHRSVSWYQQTPGQGLQFLFEYFSETQRNKGNFPGRFSGRQFSNSRSEMNVSTLELGDSALYLCASGPQNGGYEQYFGPGTRLTVT.

V gene TRBV18 combines with J gene TRBJ1-3; unclear D gene. Germline assignment: CDR1 KGHSH and CDR2 LQKENI. With 3 bases removed from V and 0 bases from J, the gap between germline ends came to 12 bases. The CDR3 extends over 16 amino acids. The CDR3 DNA is TGTGCCAGCTCACCGGATCAGGCCTACTCTGGAAACACCATATATTTT. Translating gives CASSPDQAYSGNTIYF.

The rearrangement uses TRBV6-5 and TRBJ1-3; D ambiguous. This CDR3 is 14 amino acids long. The germline V gene has CDR1 MNHEY and CDR2 SVGAGI. The V and J ends lost 5 bases and 1 base respectively, with 9 bases between them. In DNA, the CDR3 is TGTGCCAGCAGTCCACGGGAGTCTGGAAACACCATATATTTT. This encodes CASSPRESGNTIYF.

The V call is TRBV28, the J call TRBJ2-5, with TRBD2 matching over 10 bases. This CDR3 is built from 14 residues. Germline CDR1 MDHEN, CDR2 SYDVKM. V shed 8 bases, J shed 4 bases, and the junction held 7 bases outside the gene matches. Here the CDR3 reads CASGAGGLAETQYF. The CDR3 DNA follows: TGTGCCAGCGGAGCGGGGGGGCTGGCAGAGACCCAGTACTTC.

The V gene is TRBV5-1, the J gene TRBJ2-3, with TRBD1 identical over 8 bases. The CDR3 loop spans 14 amino acids. The germline gives CDR1 SGHRS, CDR2 YFSETQ. The trim removed 4 bases at V and 2 bases at J, leaving 3 bases unmatched. CDR3: CASSQGAITDTQYF. Written as DNA, the CDR3 is TGCGCCAGCAGCCAGGGGGCTATCACAGATACGCAGTATTTT.

The chain recombines TRBV19 with TRBJ2-5, with TRBD2 matching over 7 bases. This CDR3 region has 15 residues. Trimming at V came to 7 bases and at J to 5 bases, leaving 13 bases not matched to a gene. Germline-derived CDR1 and CDR2 are LNHDA and SQIVND (reference sequence). Written as DNA, the CDR3 is TGTGCCAGTAAGGCTCGGGCTAGCGGAGGCGAGACCCAGTACTTC. The encoded protein is CASKARASGGETQYF.

The V call is TRBV7-9, the J call TRBJ1-2; the D gene is possibly TRBD1 (6 bases). V shed 3 bases and J shed 8 bases, with 13 bases lying between them. The CDR3 runs to 13 residues. Germline CDR1 SEHNR, CDR2 FQNEAQ (reference sequence). CDR3 bases: TGTGCCAGCAGCTTTAACAGGGCTGGCGGCTACACCTTC. It translates to CASSFNRAGGYTF. The entire variable domain, with the rest obtained from reference TRBV7-9 and TRBJ1-2, is as follows: DTGVSQNPRHKITKRGQNVTFRCDPISEHNRLYWYRQTLGQGPEFLTYFQNEAQLEKSRLLSDRFSAERPKGSFSTLEIQRTEQGDSAMYLCASSFNRAGGYTFGSGTRLTVV.